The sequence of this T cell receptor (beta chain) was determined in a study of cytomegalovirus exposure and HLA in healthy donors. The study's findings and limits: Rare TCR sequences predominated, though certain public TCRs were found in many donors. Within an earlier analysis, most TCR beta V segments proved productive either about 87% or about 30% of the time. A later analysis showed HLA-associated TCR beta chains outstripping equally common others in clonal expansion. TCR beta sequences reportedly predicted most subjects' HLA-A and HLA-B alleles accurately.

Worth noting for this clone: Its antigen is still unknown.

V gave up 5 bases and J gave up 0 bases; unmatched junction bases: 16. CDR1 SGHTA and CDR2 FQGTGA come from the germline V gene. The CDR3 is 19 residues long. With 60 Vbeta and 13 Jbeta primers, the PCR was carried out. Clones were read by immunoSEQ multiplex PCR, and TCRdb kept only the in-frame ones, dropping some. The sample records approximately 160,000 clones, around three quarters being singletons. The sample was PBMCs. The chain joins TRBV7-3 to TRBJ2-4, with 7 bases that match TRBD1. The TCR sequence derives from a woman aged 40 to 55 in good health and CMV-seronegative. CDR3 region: CASSHSPLGTELAKNIQYF. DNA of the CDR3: TGTGCCAGCAGCCACTCACCCCTCGGGACAGAACTAGCCAAAAACATTCAGTACTTC.